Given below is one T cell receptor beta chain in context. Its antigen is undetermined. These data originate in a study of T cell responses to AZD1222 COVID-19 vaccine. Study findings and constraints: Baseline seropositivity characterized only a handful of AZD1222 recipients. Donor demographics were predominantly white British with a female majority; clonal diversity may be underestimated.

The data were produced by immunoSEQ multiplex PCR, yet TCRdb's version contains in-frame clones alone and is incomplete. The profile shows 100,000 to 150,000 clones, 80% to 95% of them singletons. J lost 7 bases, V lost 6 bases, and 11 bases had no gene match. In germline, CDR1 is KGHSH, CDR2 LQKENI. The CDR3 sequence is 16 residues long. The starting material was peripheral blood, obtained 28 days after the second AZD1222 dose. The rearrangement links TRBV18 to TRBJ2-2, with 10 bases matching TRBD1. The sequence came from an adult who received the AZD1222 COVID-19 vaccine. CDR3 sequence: CASSPSPGTGDGELFF. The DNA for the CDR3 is TGTGCCAGCTCTCCGAGTCCCGGGACAGGGGACGGGGAGCTGTTTTTT.